A selection of T cell receptor beta chains follows, all from one sample in a study of blood T cell repertoires in COVID-19. Assay used: immunoSEQ multiplex PCR; TCRdb lists only in-frame clones, some missing. The table lists around 220,000 clones, roughly nine tenths of them singletons. The material sequenced was peripheral blood. These receptors all come from a woman aged 50 to 60 with acute or convalescent COVID-19. Both conserved end residues are part of each CDR3.

J gene | V gene | CDR3 protein
TRBJ1-5 | TRBV30 | CAWSSARGDYSNQPQHF
TRBJ1-2 | TRBV5-1 | CASSGQGYGYTF
TRBJ2-1 | TRBV4-1 | CASSHALATSSYNEQFF
TRBJ2-3 | TRBV24-1 | CATSESQGLLTDTQYF
TRBJ1-5 | TRBV10-1 | CASKKTGNSNQPQHF
TRBJ2-7 | TRBV5-8 | CASSWPISYEQYF
TRBJ1-3 | TRBV10-3 | CAISEPSSSGNTIYF
TRBJ1-1 | TRBV5-4 | CASSLDRGQTEAFF
TRBJ2-5 | TRBV5-4 | CASSSGLAGEFETQYF
TRBJ2-1 | TRBV12-3/TRBV12-4 | CASTSRNEQFF
TRBJ2-2 | TRBV11-2 | CASSLESSGELFF
TRBJ1-4 | TRBV5-6 | CASSWKRTGGRYEKLFF
TRBJ2-7 | TRBV20-1 | CSASEGASYEQYF
TRBJ2-3 | TRBV7-2 | CASTDRTRTDTQYF
TRBJ2-3 | TRBV10-1 | CASSAGTSGSVGTQYF
TRBJ2-3 | TRBV6-5 | CAVRGEGDTQYF
TRBJ2-2 | TRBV5-1 | CASSLRAERTGELFF
TRBJ2-1 | TRBV24-1 | CATSDFGHEQFF
TRBJ2-7 | TRBV29-1 | CSGRLAGGYEQYF
TRBJ1-5 | TRBV27 | CASSQGTGDQPQHF
TRBJ1-5 | TRBV30 | CAWSGEGGQPQHF
TRBJ2-3 | TRBV13 | CASSLSQRGVADTQYF